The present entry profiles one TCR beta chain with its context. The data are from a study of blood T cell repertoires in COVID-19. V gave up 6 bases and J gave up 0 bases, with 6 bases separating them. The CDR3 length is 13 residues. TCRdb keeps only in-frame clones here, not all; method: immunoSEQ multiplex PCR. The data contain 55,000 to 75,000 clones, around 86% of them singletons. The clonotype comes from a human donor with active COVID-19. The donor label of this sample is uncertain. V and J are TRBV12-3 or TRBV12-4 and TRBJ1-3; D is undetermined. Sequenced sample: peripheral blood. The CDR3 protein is CASSIHSGNTIYF. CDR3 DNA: TGTGCCAGCAGCATTCACTCTGGAAACACCATATATTTT.